This TCR delta chain emerged from a study of γδ T cells in repeated Plasmodium falciparum infection. About the research overall: Donors had four controlled P. falciparum NF54 infections over roughly 600 days.

Regarding this clone: A far larger clone is just one base off, so this is likely a read error. The identical CDR3 is also encoded by other nucleotide sequences in the sample.

TCRdb processed the multiplex PCR reads again with the CATT caller. The table has 85,000 to 100,000 delta-chain clones, roughly 0.9% seen once. This CDR3 is 16 amino acids long. Germline values: CDR1 TSWWSYY, CDR2 QGS. Bulk repertoires came from Vgamma9/Vdelta2+ or Vdelta2-negative gammadelta T cells flow-sorted from PBMC. This chain links TRDV1 with TRDJ1; 10 positions agree with TRDD3. The J gene is absent in TCRdb and was assigned here via DNA matching to germline. The receptor was isolated from a pool of human donors (malaria-infected and uninfected, not separated). What was sequenced was gamma-delta T cells from blood. In nucleotides, the CDR3 is TGCGCTCTTGGGGAACGCCCTCGGGGGATACGCGATAAACTCATCTTT. It specifies CALGERPRGIRDKLIF.